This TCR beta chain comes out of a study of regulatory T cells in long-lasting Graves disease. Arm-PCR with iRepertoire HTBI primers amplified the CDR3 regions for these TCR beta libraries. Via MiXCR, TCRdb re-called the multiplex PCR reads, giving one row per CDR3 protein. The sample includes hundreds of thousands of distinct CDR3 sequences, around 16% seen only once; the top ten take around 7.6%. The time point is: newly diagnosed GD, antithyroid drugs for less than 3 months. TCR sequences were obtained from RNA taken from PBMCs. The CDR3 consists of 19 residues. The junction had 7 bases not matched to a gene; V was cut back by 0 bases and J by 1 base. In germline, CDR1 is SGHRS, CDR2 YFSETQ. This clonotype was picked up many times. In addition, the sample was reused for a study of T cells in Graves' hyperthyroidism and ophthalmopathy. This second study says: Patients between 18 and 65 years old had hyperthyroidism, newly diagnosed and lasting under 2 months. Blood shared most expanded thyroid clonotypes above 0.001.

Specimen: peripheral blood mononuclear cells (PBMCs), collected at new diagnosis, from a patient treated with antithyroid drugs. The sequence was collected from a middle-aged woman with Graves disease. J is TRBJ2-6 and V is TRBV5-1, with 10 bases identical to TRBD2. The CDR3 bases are TGCGCCAGCAGCTTGGGGTGGACTAGCGGTTTTTCTGGGGCCAACGTCCTGACTTTC. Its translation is CASSLGWTSGFSGANVLTF.